This T cell receptor beta chain derives from a study of T cell repertoires in cytomegalovirus infection. Study information: CMV infection plus the matching HLA type was flagged by public TCR beta signatures.

General observations from the study: Summed public TCR beta family frequency identified CMV carriers bearing the relevant HLA. The response measured ex vivo was dominated by TCR beta clonotypes (HLA-C-restricted and CMV-specific).

In TCRdb, the reads were re-called with MiXCR into one record per CDR3 protein. This table has 300,000 to 400,000 distinct CDR3 sequences, more than 8% appearing once. This clonotype was picked up a small number of times. What it binds is not known. This CDR3 is built from 12 residues. Germline CDR1 reads ENHRY; CDR2 reads SYGVKD. V was cut by 2 bases and J by 6 bases, with 4 bases left in between. Sequencing input: PBMCs. V and J are TRBV10-3 and TRBJ2-2; D not resolved. This TCR was recovered from a human donor in good health (CMV status not recorded). Some clones in this sample may be carry-over from other donors' samples. The DNA of the CDR3 is TGTGCCATCAGTGAGATTCCCGGGGAGCTGTTTTTT. This encodes CAISEIPGELFF.